Listed below are T cell receptor beta chains from one sample, sequenced in a study of blood T cell repertoires in COVID-19. Data came from immunoSEQ multiplex PCR; TCRdb stores just in-frame clones and leaves some out. The repertoire holds about 210,000 clones, with 85% as singletons. What was sequenced was peripheral blood. These receptors originate from a man over 45 with COVID-19, enrolled during active disease. Both conserved end residues are part of each CDR3. D genes are given only for firm matches. The listing skips clone size in some rows; elsewhere it reads once, few, many or a size class.

>-|TRBJ2-5|TRBV24-1|TRBD1
TGTGCCACCAGTGACCCAGAAGGGGGCGAGACCCAGTACTTC
CATSDPEGGETQYF
>few|TRBJ2-5|TRBV11-1|TRBD2
TGTGCCAGCAGCCCGGGAAGCGGGGTCCAAGAGACCCAGTACTTC
CASSPGSGVQETQYF
>-|TRBJ2-7|TRBV4-1|-
TGCGCCAGCAGCCTCCGCACAGCGGATTACGAGCAGTACTTC
CASSLRTADYEQYF
>-|TRBJ1-2|TRBV6-5|TRBD1
TGTGCCAGCAGTCCGAGGCAGGGGGCGCATGGCTACACCTTC
CASSPRQGAHGYTF
>-|TRBJ2-5|TRBV5-1|-
TGCGCCAGCAGCCGCGCGGGGGCCCTTCCTGAGACCCAGTACTTC
CASSRAGALPETQYF
>few|TRBJ1-6|TRBV5-1|-
TGCGCCAGCAGCTTGACAGGAGGGGATTCACCCCTCCACTTT
CASSLTGGDSPLHF
>-|TRBJ2-2|TRBV5-1|TRBD1
TGCGCCAGCAGCCCCCTGGGACAGGCGAACACCGGGGAGCTGTTTTTT
CASSPLGQANTGELFF
>-|TRBJ1-5|TRBV15|-
TGTGCCACCAGCAGAGCCGGGCAGCCCCAGCATTTT
CATSRAGQPQHF
>-|TRBJ2-7|TRBV19|-
TGTGCCAGTAGGGCAGGGGCTACTAAGGAGCAGTACTTC
CASRAGATKEQYF
>once|TRBJ1-5|TRBV7-8|-
TGTGCCAGCAGCTTCCGAGATAGCAATCAGCCCCAGCATTTT
CASSFRDSNQPQHF
>few|TRBJ2-3|TRBV30|TRBD2
TGTGCCTGGAGTCCCGGACTAGCGGGGTCAGATACGCAGTATTTT
CAWSPGLAGSDTQYF
>-|TRBJ1-2|TRBV5-4|-
TGTGCCAGCAGCTCAGGGGACAAGTTCTCTGGCTACACCTTC
CASSSGDKFSGYTF
>-|TRBJ2-5|TRBV13|TRBD2
TGTGCCAGCAGCTTAGAGGGACTAGCGGGGGGGACAGATAAAGAGACCCAGTACTTC
CASSLEGLAGGTDKETQYF
>-|TRBJ2-7|TRBV7-2|-
TGTGCCAGCAGCTTAGCGGGGGCACCCCCGGGGTACGAGCAGTACTTC
CASSLAGAPPGYEQYF
>-|TRBJ2-2|TRBV5-4|TRBD2
TGTGCCAGCAGCTCTCAGCGGGGGAGGGTCGGGGAGCTGTTTTTT
CASSSQRGRVGELFF
>few|TRBJ1-5|TRBV6-6|TRBD1
TGTGCCAGCAGTCGAGAGGGGGCTGCCAATCAGCCCCAGCATTTT
CASSREGAANQPQHF
>-|TRBJ2-7|TRBV5-6|-
TGTGCCAGCAGCTTGAGGGGGGGATTCTCCTACGAGCAGTACTTC
CASSLRGGFSYEQYF
>-|TRBJ1-2|TRBV6-1|-
TGTGCCAGCAGTGAAGCAGGACAGATGGTTGGCTACACCTTC
CASSEAGQMVGYTF
>-|TRBJ2-7|TRBV11-2|-
TGTGCCAGCAGCATCAACGGCGGTTTCTACGAGCAGTACTTC
CASSINGGFYEQYF
>-|TRBJ2-2|TRBV5-1|-
TGCGCCAGCAGCAGGGGAAGCGACACCGGGGAGCTGTTTTTT
CASSRGSDTGELFF
>-|TRBJ2-3|TRBV7-9|-
TGTGCCAGCAGCTTAGGGGTGGGCCACACAGATACGCAGTATTTT
CASSLGVGHTDTQYF